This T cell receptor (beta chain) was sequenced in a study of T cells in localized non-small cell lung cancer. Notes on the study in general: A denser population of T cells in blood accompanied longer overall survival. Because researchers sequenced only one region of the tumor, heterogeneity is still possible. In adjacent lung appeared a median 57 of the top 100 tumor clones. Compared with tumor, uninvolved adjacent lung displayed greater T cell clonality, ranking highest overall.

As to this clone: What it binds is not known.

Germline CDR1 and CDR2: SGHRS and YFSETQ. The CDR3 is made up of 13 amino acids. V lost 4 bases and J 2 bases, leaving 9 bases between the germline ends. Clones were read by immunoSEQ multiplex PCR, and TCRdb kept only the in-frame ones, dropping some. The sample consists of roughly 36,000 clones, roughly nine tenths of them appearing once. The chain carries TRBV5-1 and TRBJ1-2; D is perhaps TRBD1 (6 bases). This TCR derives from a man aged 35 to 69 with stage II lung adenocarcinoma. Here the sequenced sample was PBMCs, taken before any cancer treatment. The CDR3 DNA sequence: TGCGCCAGCAGCCCCGGACAGAACTATGGCTACACCTTC. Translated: CASSPGQNYGYTF.